This is a list of T cell receptor beta chains from one sample in a study of cytomegalovirus exposure and HLA in healthy donors. The table came from immunoSEQ multiplex PCR; TCRdb's copy has only in-frame clones and leaves some out. This sample has just over 150,000 clones, with about 65% found just once. Sequenced material: PBMCs. These receptors originate from a man aged 35 to 55 in good health and CMV-seropositive. Both conserved end residues are part of each CDR3. A D gene is named only where the DNA matches it firmly. Clone size is shown for a subset of rows, as once, few, many or a class of expanded clone.

V: TRBV5-6
D: -
size: -
J: TRBJ1-6
CDR3: CASSLVRGARDSPLHF
DNA: TGTGCCAGCAGCTTGGTGCGGGGGGCGCGTGACTCACCCCTCCACTTT

V: TRBV7-9
D: -
size: once
J: TRBJ2-7
CDR3: CASSLGPTDYEQYF
DNA: TGTGCCAGCAGCCTCGGTCCGACAGACTACGAGCAGTACTTC

V: TRBV6-1
D: TRBD1
size: -
J: TRBJ1-1
CDR3: CASSFRDRSEAFF
DNA: TGTGCCAGCAGCTTCCGGGACAGAAGTGAAGCTTTCTTT

V: TRBV6-5
D: TRBD1
size: -
J: TRBJ2-7
CDR3: CASSTRTGSYEQYF
DNA: TGTGCCAGCAGTACTCGGACAGGGTCCTACGAGCAGTACTTC

V: TRBV30
D: -
size: -
J: TRBJ1-5
CDR3: CAWSVLGGGQPQHF
DNA: TGTGCCTGGAGTGTACTGGGGGGAGGTCAGCCCCAGCATTTT

V: TRBV15
D: -
size: -
J: TRBJ1-5
CDR3: CATSRAGGDGNQPQHF
DNA: TGTGCCACCAGCAGAGCGGGGGGAGACGGCAATCAGCCCCAGCATTTT

V: TRBV27
D: -
size: -
J: TRBJ1-3
CDR3: CASSPQTGSSGNTIYF
DNA: TGTGCCAGCAGTCCCCAGACAGGTTCCTCTGGAAACACCATATATTTT

V: TRBV29-1
D: -
size: -
J: TRBJ1-1
CDR3: CSVDPGHTEAFF
DNA: TGCAGCGTTGACCCGGGTCACACTGAAGCTTTCTTT

V: TRBV4-2
D: TRBD1
size: -
J: TRBJ2-2
CDR3: CASSRVTGGAGELFF
DNA: TGTGCCAGCAGCCGTGTCACAGGGGGCGCCGGGGAGCTGTTTTTT

V: TRBV10-3
D: TRBD1
size: -
J: TRBJ1-1
CDR3: CAIAPGTGDEAFF
DNA: TGTGCCATCGCCCCCGGGACAGGCGATGAAGCTTTCTTT

V: TRBV25-1
D: -
size: -
J: TRBJ2-1
CDR3: CASSEWGWGRVADNEQFF
DNA: TGTGCCAGCAGTGAATGGGGGTGGGGGCGTGTGGCCGACAATGAGCAGTTCTTC

V: TRBV7-9
D: -
size: -
J: TRBJ1-2
CDR3: CASSLGRIDYGYTF
DNA: TGTGCCAGCAGCTTAGGCCGAATAGACTATGGCTACACCTTC

V: TRBV19
D: -
size: -
J: TRBJ2-2
CDR3: CASSPDRRGNTGELFF
DNA: TGTGCCAGTAGTCCCGATCGCAGGGGGAACACCGGGGAGCTGTTTTTT

V: TRBV10-3
D: TRBD1
size: -
J: TRBJ2-4
CDR3: CAISEERGPDIQYF
DNA: TGTGCCATCAGTGAGGAAAGGGGGCCGGACATTCAGTACTTC

V: TRBV19
D: TRBD2
size: -
J: TRBJ2-1
CDR3: CASSIVGEGEQFF
DNA: TGTGCCAGTAGTATAGTAGGGGAGGGTGAGCAGTTCTTC

V: TRBV11-2
D: -
size: -
J: TRBJ1-4
CDR3: CASSSRHGLTNEKLFF
DNA: TGTGCCAGCAGCTCCCGTCATGGGCTAACTAATGAAAAACTGTTTTTT

V: TRBV14
D: -
size: -
J: TRBJ1-1
CDR3: CASSQSGVGTEAFF
DNA: TGTGCCAGCAGCCAGTCCGGGGTCGGGACTGAAGCTTTCTTT

V: TRBV4-1
D: TRBD2
size: -
J: TRBJ2-2
CDR3: CASSQERTSGHTGELFF
DNA: TGCGCCAGCAGCCAAGAACGGACTAGCGGGCACACCGGGGAGCTGTTTTTT

V: TRBV5-6
D: TRBD1
size: -
J: TRBJ1-4
CDR3: CASSLGATGAGEKLFF
DNA: TGTGCCAGCAGCTTGGGGGCGACAGGGGCAGGTGAAAAACTGTTTTTT

V: TRBV27
D: TRBD1
size: few
J: TRBJ1-3
CDR3: CATRRTGENTIYF
DNA: TGTGCCACCCGACGGACAGGGGAAAACACCATATATTTT

V: TRBV9
D: -
size: -
J: TRBJ2-2
CDR3: CASSVARAGGELFF
DNA: TGTGCCAGCAGCGTAGCTAGGGCGGGCGGGGAGCTGTTTTTT

V: TRBV5-6
D: -
size: few
J: TRBJ2-5
CDR3: CASNRFPLSPETQYF
DNA: TGTGCCAGCAATCGTTTCCCACTCTCTCCGGAGACCCAGTACTTC

V: TRBV6-5
D: -
size: few
J: TRBJ1-4
CDR3: CASSSGGSTNEKLFF
DNA: TGTGCCAGCAGCTCCGGGGGATCCACTAATGAAAAACTGTTTTTT

V: TRBV9
D: -
size: -
J: TRBJ2-7
CDR3: CASSVATAGYEQYF
DNA: TGTGCCAGCAGCGTAGCTACGGCGGGCTACGAGCAGTACTTC

V: TRBV6-5
D: TRBD1
size: -
J: TRBJ1-1
CDR3: CASSYEGASGTEAFF
DNA: TGTGCCAGCAGTTACGAGGGGGCGAGCGGCACTGAAGCTTTCTTT

V: TRBV29-1
D: TRBD1
size: -
J: TRBJ1-2
CDR3: CSAFRQGPPYGYTF
DNA: TGCAGCGCTTTCCGACAGGGGCCCCCCTATGGCTACACCTTC

V: TRBV7-2
D: -
size: -
J: TRBJ1-1
CDR3: CASSAQGWYTEAFF
DNA: TGTGCCAGCAGCGCGCAGGGCTGGTACACTGAAGCTTTCTTT

V: TRBV27
D: TRBD1
size: -
J: TRBJ2-3
CDR3: CASSLGQGNTDTQYF
DNA: TGTGCCAGCAGTCTCGGACAGGGGAACACAGATACGCAGTATTTT

V: TRBV2
D: -
size: -
J: TRBJ1-1
CDR3: CASRVRGGVTEAFF
DNA: TGTGCCAGCAGAGTTAGAGGAGGTGTCACTGAAGCTTTCTTT

V: TRBV27
D: -
size: few
J: TRBJ1-1
CDR3: CASSFTGFNTEAFF
DNA: TGTGCCAGCAGTTTCACAGGGTTTAACACTGAAGCTTTCTTT

V: TRBV6-5
D: -
size: few
J: TRBJ1-3
CDR3: CASTKGTGNTIYF
DNA: TGTGCCAGCACGAAGGGGACTGGAAACACCATATATTTT

V: TRBV27
D: -
size: -
J: TRBJ2-3
CDR3: CASSLSAPTDTQYF
DNA: TGTGCCAGCAGTTTATCGGCACCCACAGATACGCAGTATTTT

V: TRBV11-1
D: TRBD1
size: few
J: TRBJ2-5
CDR3: CASSPRDRETETQYF
DNA: TGTGCCAGCAGCCCCCGGGACAGGGAAACCGAGACCCAGTACTTC

V: TRBV4-3
D: TRBD2
size: -
J: TRBJ2-3
CDR3: CASSQQAGGPTDTQYF
DNA: TGCGCCAGCAGCCAACAAGCGGGGGGGCCCACAGATACGCAGTATTTT

V: TRBV6-5
D: TRBD2
size: -
J: TRBJ2-5
CDR3: CASSWTSTYQETQYF
DNA: TGTGCCAGCAGTTGGACTAGCACGTACCAAGAGACCCAGTACTTC

V: TRBV5-4
D: -
size: few
J: TRBJ2-7
CDR3: CASSSTYEQYF
DNA: TGTGCCAGCAGCTCTACCTACGAGCAGTACTTC

V: TRBV6-6
D: TRBD1
size: -
J: TRBJ1-1
CDR3: CASSYGGTGNEAFF
DNA: TGTGCCAGCAGTTACGGGGGGACAGGGAATGAAGCTTTCTTT

V: TRBV16
D: TRBD1
size: -
J: TRBJ1-5
CDR3: CASSRPGTGGNQPQHF
DNA: TGTGCCAGCAGCCGCCCCGGGACAGGGGGAAATCAGCCCCAGCATTTT

V: TRBV30
D: TRBD1
size: -
J: TRBJ1-4
CDR3: CASEGGGQGLYGLFF
DNA: TGTGCCTCCGAGGGGGGGGGACAGGGCCTCTACGGACTGTTTTTT

V: TRBV11-2
D: TRBD2
size: -
J: TRBJ2-1
CDR3: CASSLSGGAYEQFF
DNA: TGTGCCAGCAGCCTTAGCGGGGGGGCCTATGAGCAGTTCTTC